Listed below are T cell receptor beta chains from one sample, sequenced in a study of T cell repertoires in aging, cancer and after chemotherapy. TCRdb redid the calling of the multiplex PCR reads with MiXCR, one entry per CDR3 protein. The table shows over 15,000 distinct CDR3 sequences, with around 38% occurring only once. The sequenced sample consisted of blood. The receptors stem from a human donor with a solid tumor. Each CDR3 is given with its conserved first and last residue. D genes are given only for firm matches. Size tells how often a clone was seen (once, few, many) or the class of an expanded clone, and some rows leave it out.

D	V	size	length	J	CDR3	DNA
NA	TRBV6-4	few	15	TRBJ1-1	CASSDIGSRDTEAFF	TGTGCCAGCAGTGACATAGGGTCCAGGGACACTGAAGCTTTCTTT
TRBD1	TRBV15	NA	15	TRBJ2-2	CATSRGQGQVGELFF	TGTGCCACCAGCAGAGGACAGGGTCAAGTGGGGGAGCTGTTTTTT
TRBD1	TRBV19	NA	15	TRBJ1-2	CASSIGGQGSYGYTF	TGTGCCAGTAGTATCGGGGGACAGGGGAGCTATGGCTACACCTTC
NA	TRBV18	few	16	TRBJ2-3	CASSPSPDPVTDTQYF	TGTGCCAGCTCACCATCTCCAGACCCGGTCACAGATACGCAGTATTTT
NA	TRBV20-1	NA	14	TRBJ2-5	CSAPSWAGLETQYF	TGCAGTGCCCCCTCGTGGGCGGGTTTAGAGACCCAGTACTTC
TRBD1	TRBV7-6	NA	15	TRBJ2-7	CASSPRTGPTYEQYF	TGTGCCAGCAGCCCCCGGACAGGGCCAACCTACGAGCAGTACTTC
NA	TRBV12-3/TRBV12-4	NA	16	TRBJ2-2	CASSSWGAANTGELFF	TGTGCCAGCAGCTCGTGGGGGGCCGCGAACACCGGGGAGCTGTTTTTT
NA	TRBV18	NA	14	TRBJ2-7	CASSPAARSYEQYF	TGTGCCAGCTCACCGGCGGCTCGTTCCTACGAGCAGTACTTC
TRBD2	TRBV11-1	NA	15	TRBJ2-1	CASREREGHMNEQFF	TGTGCCAGCAGGGAGCGGGAGGGCCATATGAATGAGCAGTTCTTC
NA	TRBV24-1	NA	14	TRBJ2-5	CATSDDQGRETQYF	TGTGCCACCAGTGACGATCAGGGTCGGGAGACCCAGTACTTC
NA	TRBV14	NA	16	TRBJ2-7	CASSQDNVGAPYEQYF	TGTGCCAGCAGCCAAGATAATGTGGGGGCCCCCTACGAGCAGTACTTC
TRBD2	TRBV30	few	16	TRBJ2-7	CAWSPLAGSMGYEQYF	TGTGCCTGGAGTCCCTTAGCGGGGTCCATGGGCTACGAGCAGTACTTC
TRBD2	TRBV7-2	few	15	TRBJ2-3	CASSLRAGVGDTQYF	TGTGCCAGCAGCTTAAGAGCGGGGGTGGGAGATACGCAGTATTTT
NA	TRBV19	few	15	TRBJ2-4	CASSWGRGTKNIQYF	TGTGCCAGTAGTTGGGGCAGGGGAACCAAAAACATTCAGTACTTC
NA	TRBV12-3/TRBV12-4	NA	14	TRBJ1-5	CPSKGGGDNQPQHF	TGTCCCAGCAAGGGGGGGGGGGACAATCAGCCCCAGCATTTT
TRBD1	TRBV27	NA	16	TRBJ1-3	CASSITGVESGNTIYF	TGTGCCAGCAGCATTACAGGGGTTGAATCTGGAAACACCATATATTTT
TRBD2	TRBV28	NA	15	TRBJ2-5	CASSPSGRGQETQYF	TGTGCCAGCAGTCCTAGCGGGAGAGGACAAGAGACCCAGTACTTC
TRBD2	TRBV6-5	few	16	TRBJ2-4	CASSASSGLAKNIQYF	TGTGCCAGCAGTGCCTCTAGCGGGTTAGCCAAAAACATTCAGTACTTC
NA	TRBV19	few	16	TRBJ2-1	CASSIQTKGVVYEQFF	TGTGCCAGTAGTATTCAAACTAAAGGGGTAGTTTATGAGCAGTTCTTC
NA	TRBV6-5	NA	17	TRBJ2-3	CASSTEGGGAGVDTQYF	TGTGCCAGCTCTACCGAGGGGGGGGGGGCCGGTGTAGATACGCAGTATTTT
TRBD1	TRBV5-1	NA	16	TRBJ1-4	CASSQQGRWGNEKLFF	TGCGCCAGCAGCCAACAGGGGCGATGGGGTAATGAAAAACTGTTTTTT
NA	TRBV9	NA	14	TRBJ1-1	CASSPRPVNTEAFF	TGTGCCAGCAGCCCCCGGCCGGTTAACACTGAAGCTTTCTTT
NA	TRBV5-4	few	14	TRBJ1-2	CASSLGQGRIGYTF	TGTGCCAGCAGCTTGGGGCAGGGGAGAATAGGCTACACCTTC
NA	TRBV10-3	NA	15	TRBJ1-2	CATSLSSGSNYGYTF	TGTGCCACCAGCCTTTCGAGCGGAAGTAACTATGGCTACACCTTC
NA	TRBV13	few	15	TRBJ1-1	CASSPAGDINTEAFF	TGTGCCAGCAGCCCTGCGGGAGACATTAACACTGAAGCTTTCTTT
NA	TRBV19	medium-sized	14	TRBJ2-2	CASSRALNTGELFF	TGTGCCAGTAGTCGGGCCCTGAACACCGGGGAGCTGTTTTTT